This TCR beta chain was documented in a study of T cell repertoires in cytomegalovirus infection. On the study more broadly: HLA-B-restricted CMV epitopes that are well studied were used alongside recently identified HLA-C-restricted ones. Based on public TCR beta signatures, there were indications of CMV infection and of a matching HLA type. General study points: CMV-specific TCR beta clonotypes restricted by HLA-C dominated the ex vivo response. Summed frequency of public TCR beta families distinguished CMV carriers with the relevant HLA.

For this clonotype: Its antigen is unknown.

Trimming removed 3 bases from V and 3 bases from J; junction bases left unmatched: 10. This CDR3 spans 15 amino acids. Germline V CDR1 and CDR2: DFQATT, SNEGSKA (reference sequence). Using its own MiXCR run on the reads, TCRdb lists one record per CDR3 protein. The sample has fewer than 950,000 distinct CDR3 sequences; around a third are singletons. This receptor was taken from a human donor in good health (CMV status not recorded). Some clones in this sample may be carry-over from other donors' samples. The rearrangement joins TRBV20-1 to TRBJ1-2, with TRBD1 matching over 7 bases. The starting material was cultured CD8+ T cells from PBMCs, obtained from culture after CMV antigen stimulation. Here the CDR3 reads CSARGQIRGYYGYTF. The CDR3 DNA reads TGCAGTGCTAGGGGACAGATTAGGGGGTACTATGGCTACACCTTC.